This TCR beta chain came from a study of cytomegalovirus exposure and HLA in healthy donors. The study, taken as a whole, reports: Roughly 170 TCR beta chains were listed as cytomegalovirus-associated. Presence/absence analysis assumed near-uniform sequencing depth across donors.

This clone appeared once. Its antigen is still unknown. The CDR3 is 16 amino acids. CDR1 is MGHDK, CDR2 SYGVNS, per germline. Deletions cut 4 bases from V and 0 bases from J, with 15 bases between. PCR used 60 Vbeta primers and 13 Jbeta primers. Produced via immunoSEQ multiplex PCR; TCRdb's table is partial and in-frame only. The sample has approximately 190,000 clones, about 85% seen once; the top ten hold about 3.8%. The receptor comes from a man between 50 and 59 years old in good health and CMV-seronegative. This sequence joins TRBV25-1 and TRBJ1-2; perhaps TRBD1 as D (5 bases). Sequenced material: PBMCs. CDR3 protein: CASSAWDSQPNYGYTF. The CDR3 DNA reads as TGTGCCAGCAGTGCTTGGGACTCCCAACCTAACTATGGCTACACCTTC.